The next 20 T cell receptor beta chains were all read from a single sample in a study of blood T cell repertoires in COVID-19 (dated by TCRdb to the early 2020s). Library generation was performed with the immunoSEQ multiplex PCR assay. Entries here come from immuneACCESS through TCRdb and include only in-frame sequences with V and J called. Some clones fail to appear in such tables; in the studies checked, an unresolved V gene covers under half of the shortfall, and the cause of the remainder is unknown. The sample table shows 150,000 to 190,000 clones, and roughly 85% are seen once. The top ten hold 8.3% of the sample. The specimen was peripheral blood. All receptors come from a woman aged 55-70 years with COVID-19, enrolled during active disease.

The J gene is TRBJ1-5, the V gene TRBV6-4, with 9 bases that match TRBD1. Germline-derived CDR1 and CDR2 are MRHNA and SNTAGT. This CDR3 spans 15 amino acids. Unmatched junction bases numbered 3, after V lost 5 bases and J lost 1 base. CDR3 nucleotide sequence: TGTGCCAGCAGTCCCGGGACAGGGAGCAATCAGCCCCAGCATTTT. Its translation is CASSPGTGSNQPQHF.

The chain has TRBV19 and TRBJ1-2, with a tentative D call TRBD1 (6 bases). The ends were cut back, 9 bases at V and 1 base at J, with 21 bases in the middle. The CDR3 loop spans 16 amino acids. Germline V gene lookup returns CDR1 LNHDA and CDR2 SQIVND (reference sequence). The CDR3 here is CASIGQRRGLNYGYTF. The DNA of the CDR3 is TGTGCCAGCATAGGACAGCGAAGAGGACTTAACTATGGCTACACCTTC.

The rearrangement links TRBV6-2 or TRBV6-3 to TRBJ1-3, with D uncertain. The CDR3 covers 17 residues. V dropped 0 bases and J dropped 6 bases, with 18 bases sitting between them. Germline V lookup: CDR1 MNHEY, CDR2 SVGEGT. The CDR3 loop reads CASSYSNPGANANTIYF. CDR3 bases: TGTGCCAGCAGTTACTCGAACCCGGGAGCAAATGCAAACACCATATATTTT.

The CDR3 region has the DNA TGTGCCAGCAGCCCATCAGGGGGTGGGAGCCAGTTCTTC. Amino acid sequence: CASSPSGGGSQFF. The chain carries TRBV6-5 and TRBJ2-1, with 7 bases that match TRBD1. The CDR3 runs to 13 residues. Germline CDR1 and CDR2: MNHEY and SVGAGI. J was trimmed by 13 bases and V by 6 bases; bases with no gene match: 12.

This rearrangement joins TRBV10-3 to TRBJ1-5; maybe TRBD1 (6 bases). The CDR3 sequence is 16 residues long. The germline CDR1 and CDR2 sequences are ENHRY and SYGVKD. V was cut by 0 bases and J by 3 bases, with 12 bases left in between. This chain's CDR3 is CAISESMTGNNQPQHF. CDR3 DNA sequence: TGTGCCATCAGTGAGTCGATGACAGGCAACAATCAGCCCCAGCATTTT.

The chain is built from TRBV5-1 and TRBJ1-5; D is ambiguous. Per germline, CDR1 SGHRS and CDR2 YFSETQ. The CDR3 sequence is 15 residues long. Trimming took off 0 bases at V and 0 bases at J, with 7 bases between the two ends. This CDR3 reads CASSLVSGSNQPQHF. In nucleotides, the CDR3 is TGCGCCAGCAGCTTGGTTTCCGGTAGCAATCAGCCCCAGCATTTT.

The CDR3, as DNA: TGTGCCAGCAGTTATTCGGGAGGACGTAATCAGCCCCAGCATTTT. This gives the protein CASSYSGGRNQPQHF. The chain recombines TRBV6-2 or TRBV6-3 with TRBJ1-5; D gene uncertain. Germline values: CDR1 MNHEY, CDR2 SVGEGT. V was cut by 3 bases and J by 4 bases, with 13 bases left in between. The CDR3 length is 15 residues.

The chain is built from TRBV12-3 or TRBV12-4 and TRBJ1-1; D is perhaps TRBD1 (6 bases). The germline V and J ends were trimmed by 1 base and 4 bases, with 7 bases remaining between them. The CDR3 consists of 13 residues. CDR3 DNA sequence: TGTGCCAGCAGTTTAGTACAGGGCACTGAAGCTTTCTTT. This codes for CASSLVQGTEAFF.

This clone was observed once. The chain recombines TRBV19 with TRBJ2-1; 11 positions match TRBD1. The CDR3 totals 15 residues. Germline assignment: CDR1 LNHDA and CDR2 SQIVND (reference sequence). Germline trimming cut 6 bases from V and 7 bases from J; bases unmatched to any gene: 8. Here the CDR3 DNA reads TGTGCCAGTAGCCGAGGGGACAGGGGGAGGAATGAGCAGTTCTTC. It specifies CASSRGDRGRNEQFF.

This rearrangement joins TRBV6-5 to TRBJ1-6; unclear D gene. With 5 bases removed from V and 7 bases from J, the gap between germline ends came to 12 bases. The CDR3 has 14 residues. Germline lookup yields CDR1 MNHEY and CDR2 SVGAGI. The CDR3 DNA is TGTGCCAGCAGTCTAGATACGCAGAATTCACCCCTCCACTTT. It translates to CASSLDTQNSPLHF.

The gene calls are TRBV4-1 and TRBJ1-1; TRBD1 might be the D (5 bases). Between the trimmed V and J ends, which lost 1 base and 5 bases, there was a span of 14 bases. Germline V lookup: CDR1 MGHRA, CDR2 YSYEKL. This CDR3 is 15 amino acids long. CDR3 coding DNA: TGCGCCAGCAGCCAAGCGGAAGGGAGGGGAACTGAAGCTTTCTTT. It yields the protein CASSQAEGRGTEAFF.

The CDR3 sequence is CASSFQGLASYNEQFF. Here the CDR3 DNA reads TGTGCCAGCAGCTTCCAGGGACTAGCCTCATACAATGAGCAGTTCTTC. The V call is TRBV7-8, the J call TRBJ2-1, with 9 bases lining up with TRBD2. J lost 4 bases, V lost 3 bases, and 7 bases had no gene match. This CDR3 region has 16 residues. Germline-derived CDR1 and CDR2 are SGHVS and FQNEAQ.

This chain links TRBV24-1 with TRBJ2-1; maybe TRBD2 (6 bases). Trimming took off 9 bases at V and 5 bases at J, with 10 bases between the two ends. The CDR3 consists of 12 residues. Germline assignment: CDR1 KGHDR and CDR2 SFDVKD. CDR3 sequence reads: CATGGSDNEQFF. The CDR3 bases are TGTGCCACCGGAGGGTCAGACAATGAGCAGTTCTTC.

This clone turned up a few times. This chain joins TRBV7-8 and TRBJ1-1; no clear D gene. Trimming took 1 base from V and 0 from J, leaving 9 bases between them. Germline values: CDR1 SGHVS, CDR2 FQNEAQ. The CDR3 sequence is 15 residues long. This CDR3 is CASSLDTVLNTEAFF. CDR3 coding DNA: TGTGCCAGCAGCTTAGACACAGTTCTGAACACTGAAGCTTTCTTT.

A single count supports this clone. This chain links TRBV6-5 with TRBJ1-1; D unclear. CDR3 length: 14 residues. Trimming stripped 0 bases from V and 7 bases from J, with 12 bases between. The germline V gene has CDR1 MNHEY and CDR2 SVGAGI. In DNA, the CDR3 is TGTGCCAGCAGTTACTCGAGGCAATCCTTTGAAGCTTTCTTT. Its protein is CASSYSRQSFEAFF.

This clone was seen once. The J gene is TRBJ2-7, the V gene TRBV14; D ambiguous. Looked up from germline, CDR1 is SGHDN and CDR2 is FVKESK. The CDR3 sequence is 13 residues long. The V end lost 1 base, the J end lost 6 bases, and 10 bases lay between the germline ends. Written as DNA, the CDR3 is TGTGCCAGCAGCCAAGCTCTCGGAGCCGAGCAGTACGTC. Encoded protein: CASSQALGAEQYV.

J is TRBJ1-5 and V is TRBV3-1 (or the pseudogene TRBV3-2), with 9 bases identical to TRBD1. This CDR3 contains 14 residues. With V trimmed by 3 bases and J by 9 bases, 6 bases remained unmatched. Looked up from germline, CDR1 is LGHDT and CDR2 is YNNKEL (reference sequence). The CDR3 DNA sequence: TGTGCCAGCAGCCATGGACAGGGGACGAGGCCCCAGCATTTT. This translates into CASSHGQGTRPQHF.

The chain joins TRBV5-1 to TRBJ1-4, with D possibly being TRBD1 (5 bases). Trimming removed 0 bases from V and 6 bases from J, with 12 bases in between. The germline gives CDR1 SGHRS, CDR2 YFSETQ. This CDR3 is 15 amino acids long. The CDR3 reads CASSLDAGDYEKLFF. CDR3 nucleotide sequence: TGCGCCAGCAGCTTGGATGCGGGGGACTATGAAAAACTGTTTTTT.

This clone came up once. The rearrangement uses TRBV27 and TRBJ2-7; possibly TRBD2 for D (6 bases). The CDR3 contains 15 residues. Looked up from germline, CDR1 is MNHEY and CDR2 is SMNVEV (reference sequence). V was pared by 1 base and J by 4 bases, with 14 bases between. CDR3 DNA sequence: TGTGCCAGCAGTTTATATCCGGGGGATGGATACGAGCAGTACTTC. Its translation is CASSLYPGDGYEQYF.

Points on this clone: The junction departs from germline at one end; a sequencing error may be responsible. V and J are TRBV7-7 and TRBJ2-2; D gene uncertain. Germline lookup yields CDR1 SSHAT and CDR2 FNYEAQ (reference sequence). The CDR3 runs to 13 residues. Written as DNA, the CDR3 is TGTGCTAGCAGCTTGTCTTATCCCGGGGAGCTGTTTTTT. It yields the protein CASSLSYPGELFF.